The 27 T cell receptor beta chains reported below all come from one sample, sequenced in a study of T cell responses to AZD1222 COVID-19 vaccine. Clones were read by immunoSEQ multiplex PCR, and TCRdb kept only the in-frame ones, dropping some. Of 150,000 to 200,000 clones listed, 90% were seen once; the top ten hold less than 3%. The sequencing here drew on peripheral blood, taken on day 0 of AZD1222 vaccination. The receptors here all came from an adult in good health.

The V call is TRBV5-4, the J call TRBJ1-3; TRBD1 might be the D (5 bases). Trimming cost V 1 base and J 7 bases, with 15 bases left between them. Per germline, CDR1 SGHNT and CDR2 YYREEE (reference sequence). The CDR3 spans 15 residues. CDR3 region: CASSLWGIGGNTIYF. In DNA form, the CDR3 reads TGTGCCAGCAGCTTGTGGGGGATTGGGGGGAACACCATATATTTT.

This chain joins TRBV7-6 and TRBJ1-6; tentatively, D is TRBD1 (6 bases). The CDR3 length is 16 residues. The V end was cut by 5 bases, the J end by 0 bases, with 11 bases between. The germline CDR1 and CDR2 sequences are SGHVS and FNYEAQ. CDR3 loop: CASSPTGSSYNSPLHF. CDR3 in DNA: TGTGCCAGCAGCCCAACAGGGAGCTCCTATAATTCACCCCTCCACTTT. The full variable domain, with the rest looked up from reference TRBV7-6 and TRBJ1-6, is GAGVSQSPRYKVTKRGQDVALRCDPISGHVSLYWYRQALGQGPEFLTYFNYEAQQDKSGLPNDRFSAERPEGSISTLTIQRTEQRDSAMYRCASSPTGSSYNSPLHFGNGTRLTVT.

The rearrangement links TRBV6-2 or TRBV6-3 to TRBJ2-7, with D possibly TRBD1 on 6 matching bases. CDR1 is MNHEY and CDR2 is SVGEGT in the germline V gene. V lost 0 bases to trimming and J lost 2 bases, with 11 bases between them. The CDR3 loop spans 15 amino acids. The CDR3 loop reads CASSYSVDSAYEQYF. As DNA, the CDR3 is TGTGCCAGCAGTTACTCTGTGGACAGCGCCTACGAGCAGTACTTC.

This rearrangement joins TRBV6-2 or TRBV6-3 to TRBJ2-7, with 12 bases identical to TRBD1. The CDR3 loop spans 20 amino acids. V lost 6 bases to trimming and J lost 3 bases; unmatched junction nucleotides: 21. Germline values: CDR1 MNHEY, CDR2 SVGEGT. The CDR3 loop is CASSNRDRGPIPTLHYEQYF. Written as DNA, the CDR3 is TGTGCCAGCAGCAACCGGGACAGGGGGCCCATCCCCACCCTACACTACGAGCAGTACTTC.

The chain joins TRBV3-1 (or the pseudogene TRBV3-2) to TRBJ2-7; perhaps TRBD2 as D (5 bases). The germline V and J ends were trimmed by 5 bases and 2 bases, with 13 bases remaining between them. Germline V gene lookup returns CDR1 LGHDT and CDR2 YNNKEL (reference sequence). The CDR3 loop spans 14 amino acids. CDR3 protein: CASSKREAPYEQYF. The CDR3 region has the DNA TGTGCCAGCAGCAAGAGGGAAGCTCCCTACGAGCAGTACTTC.

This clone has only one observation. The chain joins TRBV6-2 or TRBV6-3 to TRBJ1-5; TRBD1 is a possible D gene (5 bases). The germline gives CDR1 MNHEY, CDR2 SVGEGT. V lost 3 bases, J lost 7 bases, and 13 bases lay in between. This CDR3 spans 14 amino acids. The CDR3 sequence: CASSYSGSGQPQHF. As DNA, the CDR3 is TGTGCCAGCAGTTATTCAGGGTCGGGGCAGCCCCAGCATTTT.

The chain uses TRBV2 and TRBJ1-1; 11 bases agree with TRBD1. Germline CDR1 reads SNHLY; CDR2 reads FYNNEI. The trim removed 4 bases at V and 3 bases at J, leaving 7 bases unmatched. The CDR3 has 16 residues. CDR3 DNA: TGTGCCAGCAGTGTAAGGACAGGGGGCCGGGACACTGAAGCTTTCTTT. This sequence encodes CASSVRTGGRDTEAFF.

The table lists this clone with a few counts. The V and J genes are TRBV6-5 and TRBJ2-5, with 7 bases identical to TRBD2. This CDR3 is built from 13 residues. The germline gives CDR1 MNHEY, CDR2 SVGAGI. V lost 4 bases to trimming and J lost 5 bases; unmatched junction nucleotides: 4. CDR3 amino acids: CASSFGLGETQYF. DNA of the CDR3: TGTGCCAGCAGTTTTGGACTAGGCGAGACCCAGTACTTC.

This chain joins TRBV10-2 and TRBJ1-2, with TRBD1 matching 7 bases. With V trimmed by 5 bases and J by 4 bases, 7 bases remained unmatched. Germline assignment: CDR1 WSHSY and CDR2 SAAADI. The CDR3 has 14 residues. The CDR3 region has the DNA TGCGCCAGCAGTCTGACAGGGCAAACCTATGGCTACACCTTC. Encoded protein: CASSLTGQTYGYTF.

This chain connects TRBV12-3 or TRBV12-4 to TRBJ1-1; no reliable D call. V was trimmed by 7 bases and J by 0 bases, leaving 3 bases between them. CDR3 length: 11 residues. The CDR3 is CASTLNTEAFF. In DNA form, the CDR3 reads TGTGCCAGCACCCTGAACACTGAAGCTTTCTTT.

CDR3 sequence: CASSVNTGEAFF. CDR3 coding DNA: TGTGCCAGCAGTGTAAATACGGGAGAAGCTTTCTTT. This chain links TRBV12-3 or TRBV12-4 with TRBJ1-1; D not resolved. V lost 5 bases and J 8 bases, leaving 12 bases between the germline ends. This CDR3 contains 12 residues.

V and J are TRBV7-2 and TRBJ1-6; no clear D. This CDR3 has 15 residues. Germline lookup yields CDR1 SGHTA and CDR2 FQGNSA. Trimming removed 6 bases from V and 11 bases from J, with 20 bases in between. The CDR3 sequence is CASSLRQIGTAPLHF. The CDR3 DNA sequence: TGTGCCAGCAGTCTAAGGCAAATCGGCACCGCACCCCTCCACTTT.

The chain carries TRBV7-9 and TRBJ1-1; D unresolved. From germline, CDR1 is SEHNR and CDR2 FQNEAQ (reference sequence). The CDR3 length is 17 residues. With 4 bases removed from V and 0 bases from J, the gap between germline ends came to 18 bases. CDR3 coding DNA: TGTGCCAGCAGCTGGGTCACCTCTGATTACATGAACACTGAAGCTTTCTTT. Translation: CASSWVTSDYMNTEAFF.

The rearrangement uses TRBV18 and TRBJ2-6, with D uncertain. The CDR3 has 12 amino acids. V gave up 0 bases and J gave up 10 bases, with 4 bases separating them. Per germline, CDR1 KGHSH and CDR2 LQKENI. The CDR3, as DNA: TGTGCCAGCTCACCACCAGGGAACGTCCTGACTTTC. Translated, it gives CASSPPGNVLTF.

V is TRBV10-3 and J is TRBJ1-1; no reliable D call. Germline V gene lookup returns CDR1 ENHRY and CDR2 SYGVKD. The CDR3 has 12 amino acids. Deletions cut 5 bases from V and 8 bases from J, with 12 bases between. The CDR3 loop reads CAISSTAKEAFF. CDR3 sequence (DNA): TGTGCCATCAGTTCCACAGCCAAGGAAGCTTTCTTT.

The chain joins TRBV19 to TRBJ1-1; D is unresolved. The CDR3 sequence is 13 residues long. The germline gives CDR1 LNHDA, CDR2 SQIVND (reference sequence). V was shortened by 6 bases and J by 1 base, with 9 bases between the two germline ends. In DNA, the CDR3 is TGTGCCAGTAGACCAGGTTCGAACACTGAAGCTTTCTTT. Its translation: CASRPGSNTEAFF. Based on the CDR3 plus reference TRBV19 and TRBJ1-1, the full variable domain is DGGITQSPKYLFRKEGQNVTLSCEQNLNHDAMYWYRQDPGQGLRLIYYSQIVNDFQKGDIAEGYSVSREKKESFPLTVTSAQKNPTAFYLCASRPGSNTEAFFGQGTRLTVV.

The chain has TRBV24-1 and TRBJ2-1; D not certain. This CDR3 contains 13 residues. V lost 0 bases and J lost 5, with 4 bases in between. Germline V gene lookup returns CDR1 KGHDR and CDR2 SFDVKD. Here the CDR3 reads CATSDLRDNEQFF. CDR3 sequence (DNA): TGTGCCACCAGTGATTTGAGGGACAATGAGCAGTTCTTC.

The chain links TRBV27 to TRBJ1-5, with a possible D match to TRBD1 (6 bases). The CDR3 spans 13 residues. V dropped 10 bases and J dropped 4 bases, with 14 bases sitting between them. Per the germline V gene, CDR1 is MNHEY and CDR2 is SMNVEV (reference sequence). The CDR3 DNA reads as TGTGCCACCTCGACCCAGGGGAATCAGCCCCAGCATTTT. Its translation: CATSTQGNQPQHF.

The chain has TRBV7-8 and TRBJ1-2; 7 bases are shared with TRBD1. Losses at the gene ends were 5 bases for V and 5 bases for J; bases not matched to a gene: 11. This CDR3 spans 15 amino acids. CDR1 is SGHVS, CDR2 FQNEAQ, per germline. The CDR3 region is CASSQRDSPKYGYTF. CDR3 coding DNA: TGTGCCAGCAGCCAAAGGGACAGCCCGAAGTATGGCTACACCTTC.

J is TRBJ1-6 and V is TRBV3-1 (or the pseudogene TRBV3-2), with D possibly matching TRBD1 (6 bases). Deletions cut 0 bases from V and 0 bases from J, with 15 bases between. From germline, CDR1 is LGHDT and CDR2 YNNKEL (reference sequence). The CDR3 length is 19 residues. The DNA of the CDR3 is TGTGCCAGCAGCCAAGATCACGGACAGCGCAGCTCCTATAATTCACCCCTCCACTTT. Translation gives CASSQDHGQRSSYNSPLHF.

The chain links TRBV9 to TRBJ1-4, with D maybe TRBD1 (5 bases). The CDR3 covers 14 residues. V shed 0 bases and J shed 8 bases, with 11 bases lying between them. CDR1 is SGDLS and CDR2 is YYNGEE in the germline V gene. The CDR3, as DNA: TGTGCCAGCAGCGTAGGGGGCCAAGGGGAAAAACTGTTTTTT. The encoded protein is CASSVGGQGEKLFF.

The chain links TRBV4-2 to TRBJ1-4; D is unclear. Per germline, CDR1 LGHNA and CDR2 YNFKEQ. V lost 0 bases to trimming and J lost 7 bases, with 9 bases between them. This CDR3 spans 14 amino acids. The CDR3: CASSQDLQSEKLFF. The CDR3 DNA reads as TGTGCCAGCAGCCAAGATCTGCAGAGTGAAAAACTGTTTTTT.

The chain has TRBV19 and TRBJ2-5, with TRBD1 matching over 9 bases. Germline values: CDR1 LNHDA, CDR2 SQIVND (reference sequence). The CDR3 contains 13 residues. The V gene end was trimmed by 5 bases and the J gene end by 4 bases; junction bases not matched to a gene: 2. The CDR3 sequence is CASSETGGETQYF. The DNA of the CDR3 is TGTGCCAGTAGTGAGACAGGGGGAGAGACCCAGTACTTC. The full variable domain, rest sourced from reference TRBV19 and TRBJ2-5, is DGGITQSPKYLFRKEGQNVTLSCEQNLNHDAMYWYRQDPGQGLRLIYYSQIVNDFQKGDIAEGYSVSREKKESFPLTVTSAQKNPTAFYLCASSETGGETQYFGPGTRLLVL.

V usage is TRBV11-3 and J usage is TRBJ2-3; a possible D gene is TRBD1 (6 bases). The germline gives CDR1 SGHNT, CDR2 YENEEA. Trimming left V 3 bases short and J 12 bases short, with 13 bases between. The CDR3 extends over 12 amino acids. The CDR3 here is CASSLDSGTQYF. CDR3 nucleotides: TGTGCCAGCAGCTTGGACAGCGGTACCCAGTATTTT.

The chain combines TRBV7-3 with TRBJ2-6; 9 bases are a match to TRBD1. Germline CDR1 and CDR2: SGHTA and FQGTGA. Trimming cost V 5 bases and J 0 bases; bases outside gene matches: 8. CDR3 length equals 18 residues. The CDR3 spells CASSPSSGQGSGANVLTF. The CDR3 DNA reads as TGTGCCAGCAGCCCTAGCTCGGGACAGGGCTCTGGGGCCAACGTCCTGACTTTC.

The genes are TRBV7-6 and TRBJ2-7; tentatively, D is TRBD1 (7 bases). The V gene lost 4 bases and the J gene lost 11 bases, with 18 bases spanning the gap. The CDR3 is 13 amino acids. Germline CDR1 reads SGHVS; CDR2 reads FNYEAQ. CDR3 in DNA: TGTGCCAGCAGCTCCGAGGAGGGGGCGGTGGAGTACTTC. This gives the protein CASSSEEGAVEYF.

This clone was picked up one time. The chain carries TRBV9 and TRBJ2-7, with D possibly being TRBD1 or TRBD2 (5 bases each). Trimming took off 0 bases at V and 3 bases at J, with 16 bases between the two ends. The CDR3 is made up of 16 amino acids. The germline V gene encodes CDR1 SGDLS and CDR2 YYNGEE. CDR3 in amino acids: CASSVAPGPGGYEQYF. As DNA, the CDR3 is TGTGCCAGCAGCGTAGCTCCGGGGCCAGGAGGCTACGAGCAGTACTTC.